Following are 15 T cell receptor beta chains from one sample sequenced in a study of OX40 agonist ivuxolimab in advanced cancers. The data were produced by immunoSEQ multiplex PCR, yet TCRdb's version contains in-frame clones alone and is incomplete. The sample has about 70,000 clones; roughly 82% are singletons. Here the sequenced sample was CD4+ or CD8+ T cells sorted from blood, taken in a trial of the OX40 agonist ivuxolimab. Receptors originate from an adult with an advanced solid tumor such as melanoma, head and neck, liver or kidney cancer.

This clone was counted a few times. The rearrangement joins TRBV7-3 to TRBJ2-3; the D is unclear. The germline V gene encodes CDR1 SGHTA and CDR2 FQGTGA. This CDR3 contains 13 residues. V was cut by 3 bases and J by 6 bases, with 10 bases left in between. CDR3: CASSFPPSDTQYF. DNA for the CDR3: TGTGCCAGCAGCTTCCCCCCTTCGGATACGCAGTATTTT.

The DNA for the CDR3 is TGTGCCAGTCGGGACAGGGCCTCTGGAAACACCATATATTTT. Translated, it gives CASRDRASGNTIYF. The J gene is TRBJ1-3, the V gene TRBV19, with 9 bases lining up with TRBD1. Germline values: CDR1 LNHDA, CDR2 SQIVND (reference sequence). The CDR3 runs to 14 residues. Germline trimming cut 8 bases from V and 0 bases from J; bases unmatched to any gene: 2.

The rearrangement uses TRBV6-6 and TRBJ1-5; D not certain. The germline V and J ends were trimmed by 4 bases and 5 bases, with 18 bases remaining between them. The germline V gene has CDR1 MNHNY and CDR2 SVGAGI (reference sequence). This CDR3 is 16 amino acids long. In DNA, the CDR3 is TGTGCCAGCAGTTCAGGCTTCTACGGGGTGGATCAGCCCCAGCATTTT. It specifies CASSSGFYGVDQPQHF.

J is TRBJ1-3 and V is TRBV9; 7 nucleotides agree with TRBD1. Germline values: CDR1 SGDLS, CDR2 YYNGEE. This CDR3 has 18 residues. V gave up 4 bases and J gave up 0 bases; unmatched junction bases: 13. CDR3 region: CASSPTGIRDSSGNTIYF. As DNA, the CDR3 is TGTGCCAGCAGCCCGACAGGGATTAGGGATTCCTCTGGAAACACCATATATTTT.

The gene calls are TRBV2 and TRBJ1-1; 10 bases line up with TRBD1. Germline trimming cut 6 bases from V and 12 bases from J; bases unmatched to any gene: 4. The CDR3 runs 11 residues. Germline V lookup: CDR1 SNHLY, CDR2 FYNNEI. CDR3 DNA sequence: TGTGCCAGCAGCGGACAGGGGGTACCTTTCTTT. Amino acid sequence: CASSGQGVPFF. The full variable domain, completed using reference TRBV2 and TRBJ1-1, is EPEVTQTPSHQVTQMGQEVILRCVPISNHLYFYWYRQILGQKVEFLVSFYNNEISEKSEIFDDQFSVERPDGSNFTLKIRSTKLEDSAMYFCASSGQGVPFFGQGTRLTVV.

The rearrangement links TRBV6-1 to TRBJ2-7; D is ambiguous. Germline loops: CDR1 MNHNS, CDR2 SASEGT. V lost 1 base and J 3 bases, leaving 7 bases between the germline ends. The CDR3 is 13 amino acids. The CDR3 here is CASSEGGLYEQYF. For the CDR3, the DNA is TGTGCCAGCAGTGAAGGGGGTCTCTACGAGCAGTACTTC.

Points on this clone: One end of the junction fails to match germline, which may point to a read error. This rearrangement joins TRBV5-1 to TRBJ2-7; D is uncertain. The V gene's germline CDR1 is SGHRS and CDR2 YFSETQ. The CDR3 consists of 13 residues. CDR3 sequence reads: CASSLVGSYEQHF. The DNA for the CDR3 is TGCGCCAGCAGCTTAGTAGGCTCCTACGAGCAGCACTTC.

The CDR3 sequence is CASSPDRVYMDTEAFF. In nucleotides, the CDR3 is TGTGCCAGCAGTCCTGACAGGGTTTATATGGACACTGAAGCTTTCTTT. V usage is TRBV27 and J usage is TRBJ1-1; 7 bases map to TRBD1. J was trimmed by 3 bases and V by 5 bases; bases with no gene match: 12. This CDR3 comprises 16 residues. CDR1 is MNHEY and CDR2 is SMNVEV in the germline V gene (reference sequence).

This chain uses TRBV7-2 with TRBJ2-1; D may be TRBD1 (6 bases). Trimming pared 1 base from V and 10 bases from J, leaving 17 bases between. Germline CDR1 SGHTA, CDR2 FQGNSA. The CDR3 covers 15 residues. For the CDR3, the DNA is TGTGCCAGCAGCTTAGAGGGGGTGCGGCAGGGAGAGCAGTTCTTC. Amino acid sequence: CASSLEGVRQGEQFF. The variable domain in full, completed from reference TRBV7-2 and TRBJ2-1, reads GAGVSQSPSNKVTEKGKDVELRCDPISGHTALYWYRQSLGQGLEFLIYFQGNSAPDKSGLPSDRFSAERTGGSVSTLTIQRTQQEDSAVYLCASSLEGVRQGEQFFGPGTRLTVL.

The V gene is TRBV6-4, the J gene TRBJ1-3; tentatively, D is TRBD1 (6 bases). V dropped 5 bases and J dropped 2 bases, with 13 bases sitting between them. This CDR3 comprises 15 residues. The V gene's germline CDR1 is MRHNA and CDR2 SNTAGT. CDR3 sequence (DNA): TGTGCCAGCAGTTACCACACAGGGACTGGAAACACCATATATTTT. This translates into CASSYHTGTGNTIYF.

V and J are TRBV5-4 and TRBJ1-1; D gene unclear. V lost 2 bases to trimming and J lost 0 bases, with 11 bases between them. In germline, CDR1 is SGHNT, CDR2 YYREEE (reference sequence). This CDR3 region has 15 residues. CDR3 region: CASSFDAAMNTEAFF. CDR3 bases: TGTGCCAGCAGCTTCGACGCGGCGATGAACACTGAAGCTTTCTTT.

The V and J genes are TRBV18 and TRBJ1-1, with D perhaps TRBD1 (6 bases). The CDR3 length is 13 residues. CDR1 is KGHSH, CDR2 LQKENI, per germline. V was trimmed by 3 bases and J by 6 bases, leaving 11 bases between them. The CDR3, as DNA: TGTGCCAGCTCACCGGGGGGCGCGGCTGAAGCTTTCTTT. Amino acid sequence: CASSPGGAAEAFF.

The rearrangement joins TRBV5-1 to TRBJ2-7; D gene ambiguous. CDR1 is SGHRS and CDR2 is YFSETQ in the germline V gene. Trimming left V 3 bases short and J 3 bases short, with 13 bases between. The CDR3 covers 14 residues. This chain's CDR3 is CASSSDGINYEQYF. The CDR3 region has the DNA TGCGCCAGCAGCTCGGACGGAATAAACTACGAGCAGTACTTC.

This clone is a singleton in its sample. The chain recombines TRBV4-2 with TRBJ1-5; D is ambiguous. V lost 8 bases to trimming and J lost 4 bases, with 12 bases between them. Germline V CDR1 and CDR2: LGHNA, YNFKEQ. The CDR3 sequence is 13 residues long. As DNA, the CDR3 is TGTGCCAGCCTTCAGGTTAAGAATCAGCCCCAGCATTTT. It is translated as CASLQVKNQPQHF.

The chain links TRBV5-4 to TRBJ1-4; D is undetermined. V lost 0 bases, J lost 0 bases, and 18 bases lay in between. Germline values: CDR1 SGHNT, CDR2 YYREEE (reference sequence). This CDR3 contains 19 residues. The CDR3 sequence: CASSLGPLISLATNEKLFF. The CDR3 bases are TGTGCCAGCAGCTTGGGCCCATTAATAAGCCTTGCAACTAATGAAAAACTGTTTTTT.